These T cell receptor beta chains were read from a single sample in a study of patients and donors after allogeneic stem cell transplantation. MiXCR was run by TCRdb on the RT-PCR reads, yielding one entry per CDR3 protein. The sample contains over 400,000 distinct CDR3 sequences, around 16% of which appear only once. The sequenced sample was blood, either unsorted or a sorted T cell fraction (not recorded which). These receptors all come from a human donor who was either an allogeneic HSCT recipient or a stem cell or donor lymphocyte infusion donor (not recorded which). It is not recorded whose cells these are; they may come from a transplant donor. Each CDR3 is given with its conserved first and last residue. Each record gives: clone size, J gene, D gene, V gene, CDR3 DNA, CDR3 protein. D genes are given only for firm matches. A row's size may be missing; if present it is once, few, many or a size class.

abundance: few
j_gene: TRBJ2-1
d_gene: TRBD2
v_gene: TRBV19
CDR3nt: TGTGCCAGTACACCGCTAGCGGGGGGGCCCGGTGAGCAGTTCTTC
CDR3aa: CASTPLAGGPGEQFF

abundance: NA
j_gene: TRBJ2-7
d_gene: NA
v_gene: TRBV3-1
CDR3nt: TGTGCCAGCAGCCGGGTGGAGCAGTACTTC
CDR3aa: CASSRVEQYF

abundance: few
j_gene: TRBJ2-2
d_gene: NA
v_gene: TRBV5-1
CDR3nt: TGCGCCAGCAGCTCAGGGGACACCGGGGAGCTGTTTTTT
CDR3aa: CASSSGDTGELFF

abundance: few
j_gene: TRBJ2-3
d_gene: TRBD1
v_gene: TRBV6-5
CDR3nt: TGTGCCAGCAGTTATCAGGGACAGGGGGCGGATACGCAGTATTTT
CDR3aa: CASSYQGQGADTQYF

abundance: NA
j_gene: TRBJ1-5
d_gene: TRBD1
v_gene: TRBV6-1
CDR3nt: TGTGCCAGCAGGAGGACAGGGACTCAGCCCCAGCATTTT
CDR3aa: CASRRTGTQPQHF

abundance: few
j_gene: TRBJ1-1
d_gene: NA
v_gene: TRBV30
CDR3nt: TGTGCCGGGAGTGGGCAGGGCGGGACTGAAGCTTTCTTT
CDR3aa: CAGSGQGGTEAFF

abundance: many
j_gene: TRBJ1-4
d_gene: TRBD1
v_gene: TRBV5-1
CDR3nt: TGCGCCAGCAGCTTGTTCGGGACAGGGGAAGAAAAACTGTTTTTT
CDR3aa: CASSLFGTGEEKLFF

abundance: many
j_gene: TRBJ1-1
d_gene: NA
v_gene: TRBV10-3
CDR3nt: TGTGCCATCACCCCCCGGAGGGCCACTGAAGCTTTCTTT
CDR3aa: CAITPRRATEAFF

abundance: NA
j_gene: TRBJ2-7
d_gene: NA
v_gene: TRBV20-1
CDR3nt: TGCAGTGCTAGTCCCCCAGGGTACGGCGAGCAGTACTTC
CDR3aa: CSASPPGYGEQYF

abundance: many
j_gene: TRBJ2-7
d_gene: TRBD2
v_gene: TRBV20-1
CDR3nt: TGCAGTGCTACGGGACTAGCGTACGAGCAGTACTTC
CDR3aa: CSATGLAYEQYF

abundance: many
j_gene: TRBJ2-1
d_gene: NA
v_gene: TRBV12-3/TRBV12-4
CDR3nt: TGTGCCAGCACCCCCGGAGCGGAAGCAGGTTACAATGAGCAGTTCTTC
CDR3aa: CASTPGAEAGYNEQFF

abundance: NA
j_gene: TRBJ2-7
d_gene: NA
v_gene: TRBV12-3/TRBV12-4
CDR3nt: TGTGCCAGCAGTTTAGGCCTCTCGAGCGAGCAGTACTTC
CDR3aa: CASSLGLSSEQYF

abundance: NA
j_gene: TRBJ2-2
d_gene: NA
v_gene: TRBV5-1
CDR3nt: TGCGCCAGCAGGGTTTCGAACACCGGGGAGCTGTTTTTT
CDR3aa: CASRVSNTGELFF

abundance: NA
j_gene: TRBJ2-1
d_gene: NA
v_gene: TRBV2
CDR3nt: TGTGCCAGCAGTGAAGCCTCCGGGACACCTTACAATGAGCAGTTCTTC
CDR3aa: CASSEASGTPYNEQFF

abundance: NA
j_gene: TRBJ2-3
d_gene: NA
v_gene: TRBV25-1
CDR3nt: TGTGCCAGCAGTGAATGGAAGGTCCGGGGAGATACGCAGTATTTT
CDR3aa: CASSEWKVRGDTQYF

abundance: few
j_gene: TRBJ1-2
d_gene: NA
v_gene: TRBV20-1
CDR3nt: TGCAGTGCTAGAGAGGAGGGGGTTAACTATGGCTACACCTTC
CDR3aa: CSAREEGVNYGYTF